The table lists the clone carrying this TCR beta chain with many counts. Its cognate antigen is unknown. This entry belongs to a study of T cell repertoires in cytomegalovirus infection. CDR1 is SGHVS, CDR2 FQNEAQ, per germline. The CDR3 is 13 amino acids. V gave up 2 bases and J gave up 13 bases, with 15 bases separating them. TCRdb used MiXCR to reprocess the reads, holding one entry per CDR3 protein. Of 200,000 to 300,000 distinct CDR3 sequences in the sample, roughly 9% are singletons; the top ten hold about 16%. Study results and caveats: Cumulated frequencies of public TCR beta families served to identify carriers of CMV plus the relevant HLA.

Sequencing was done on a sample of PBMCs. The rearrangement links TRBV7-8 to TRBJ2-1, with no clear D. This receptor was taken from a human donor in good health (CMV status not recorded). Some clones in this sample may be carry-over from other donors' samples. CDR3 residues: CASSLIDVANQFF. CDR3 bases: TGTGCCAGCAGCTTAATTGACGTGGCTAATCAGTTCTTC.